These 30 T cell receptor beta chains were all obtained from the same sample, sequenced in a study of T cell changes during pregnancy in multiple sclerosis (dated by TCRdb to the late 2010s). Libraries were prepared through the immunoSEQ multiplex PCR assay. Held by TCRdb, this immuneACCESS table contains in-frame sequences only and omits some clones. Under half of the omission traces to an unresolved V gene where checked; the cause of the rest is unknown. Present in this sample are some 50,000 clones, around 92% of which were seen just once. Of the sample, 0.15% to 0.25% falls within the top ten clones. The material was CD4+ T cells from peripheral blood mononuclear cells, obtained in the second trimester of pregnancy. The receptors stem from a female donor with multiple sclerosis, enrolled in a pregnancy study.

Details on this clone: The germline gene is not matched at one end of the junction; a read error may be the cause. The chain is built from TRBV5-1 and TRBJ2-1; tentatively, D is TRBD1 (5 bases). The CDR3 loop spans 11 amino acids. CDR1 is SGHRS, CDR2 YFSETQ, per germline. The CDR3 DNA is TGCGCCAGCAGCACCCTAGGGGTCCAAATCTTC. Translated, it gives CASSTLGVQIF.

The chain uses TRBV2 and TRBJ2-3; perhaps TRBD1 as D (5 bases). Trimming left V 8 bases short and J 4 bases short, with 19 bases between. The CDR3 is 15 residues long. Looked up from germline, CDR1 is SNHLY and CDR2 is FYNNEI. The CDR3: CASGDSSQGADTQYF. The CDR3 DNA reads TGTGCCAGCGGAGACAGCTCCCAAGGGGCAGATACGCAGTATTTT.

The chain is built from TRBV30 and TRBJ2-2, with 8 bases identical to TRBD1. J lost 8 bases, V lost 8 bases, and 10 bases had no gene match. The CDR3 consists of 13 residues. Germline V gene data show CDR1 as GTSNPN and CDR2 as SVGIG (reference sequence). The CDR3 coding sequence is TGTGCCAGGGGAACAGGGGGAATAGGGGAGCTGTTTTTT. It is translated as CARGTGGIGELFF.

The chain employs TRBV2 and TRBJ2-3, with a possible D match to TRBD2 (6 bases). Germline values: CDR1 SNHLY, CDR2 FYNNEI. V was cut by 8 bases and J by 10 bases, with 22 bases left in between. This CDR3 comprises 14 residues. For the CDR3, the DNA is TGTGCCAGCGAGGAGGGCGCGACCGGAGGCGCGCAGTATTTT. Its protein product is CASEEGATGGAQYF. The complete variable domain, with remaining parts taken from reference TRBV2 and TRBJ2-3, reads EPEVTQTPSHQVTQMGQEVILRCVPISNHLYFYWYRQILGQKVEFLVSFYNNEISEKSEIFDDQFSVERPDGSNFTLKIRSTKLEDSAMYFCASEEGATGGAQYFGPGTRLTVL.

This rearrangement joins TRBV28 to TRBJ1-1; possible D gene TRBD1, 5 bases. Germline CDR1 MDHEN, CDR2 SYDVKM. V lost 5 bases, J lost 5 bases, and 12 bases lay in between. The CDR3 is 13 amino acids. The CDR3: CASSIGGNTEAFF. Here the CDR3 DNA reads TGTGCCAGCAGTATCGGGGGAAATACTGAAGCTTTCTTT.

The chain employs TRBV10-2 and TRBJ2-1, with 7 bases that match TRBD2. Germline V gives CDR1 WSHSY, CDR2 SAAADI. The CDR3 is 14 amino acids. Trimming removed 6 bases from V and 6 bases from J; junction bases left unmatched: 8. The CDR3 DNA reads TGCGCCAGCAGAGGACTAGAGGTATTCAATGAGCAGTTCTTC. The encoded protein is CASRGLEVFNEQFF.

The rearrangement joins TRBV7-2 to TRBJ1-3; 7 nucleotides match TRBD1. V gave up 5 bases and J gave up 2 bases; unmatched junction bases: 3. Germline V gene data show CDR1 as SGHTA and CDR2 as FQGNSA. The CDR3 is 14 amino acids. For the CDR3, the DNA is TGTGCCAGCAGCCGGACAGGAACTGGAAACACCATATATTTT. This codes for CASSRTGTGNTIYF.

The chain has TRBV7-9 and TRBJ1-4; 10 nucleotides line up with TRBD1. The trim removed 2 bases at V and 6 bases at J, leaving 3 bases unmatched. Germline values: CDR1 SEHNR, CDR2 FQNEAQ (reference sequence). The CDR3 is made up of 15 amino acids. The CDR3 reads CASSLTGTGDEKLFF. CDR3 nucleotides: TGTGCCAGCAGCTTAACCGGGACAGGGGATGAAAAACTGTTTTTT. The full variable domain, with the rest looked up from reference TRBV7-9 and TRBJ1-4, is DTGVSQNPRHKITKRGQNVTFRCDPISEHNRLYWYRQTLGQGPEFLTYFQNEAQLEKSRLLSDRFSAERPKGSFSTLEIQRTEQGDSAMYLCASSLTGTGDEKLFFGSGTQLSVL.

The rearrangement joins TRBV25-1 to TRBJ1-2; D gene uncertain. V lost 3 bases and J lost 8, with 7 bases in between. The germline V gene has CDR1 MGHDK and CDR2 SYGVNS. The CDR3 runs 11 residues. CDR3: CASSDSGGYTF. CDR3 nucleotides: TGTGCCAGCAGTGACTCGGGGGGCTACACCTTC.

V gene TRBV7-9 combines with J gene TRBJ2-1; possible D gene TRBD2, 6 bases. The CDR3 is 17 residues long. V was pared by 5 bases and J by 5 bases, with 22 bases between. The germline CDR1 and CDR2 sequences are SEHNR and FQNEAQ (reference sequence). The CDR3 spells CASSPLLTGLRNNEQFF. CDR3 bases: TGTGCCAGCAGCCCTCTACTGACGGGACTGCGTAACAATGAGCAGTTCTTC. The full variable domain, rest sourced from reference TRBV7-9 and TRBJ2-1, is DTGVSQNPRHKITKRGQNVTFRCDPISEHNRLYWYRQTLGQGPEFLTYFQNEAQLEKSRLLSDRFSAERPKGSFSTLEIQRTEQGDSAMYLCASSPLLTGLRNNEQFFGPGTRLTVL.

The chain couples TRBV5-1 to TRBJ1-2, with 10 bases identical to TRBD1. The V and J ends lost 0 bases and 8 bases, in that order; junction bases with no gene match: 16. Germline assignment: CDR1 SGHRS and CDR2 YFSETQ. The CDR3 loop spans 18 amino acids. As DNA, the CDR3 is TGCGCCAGCAGCTTGGGGGATGGTCGGAGACAGGGGGCGGACGGCTACACCTTC. This encodes CASSLGDGRRQGADGYTF.

The chain recombines TRBV6-5 with TRBJ2-1; 10 positions agree with TRBD2. This CDR3 has 15 residues. J gave up 2 bases and V 5 bases, and 3 bases lay outside the gene matches. Germline-derived CDR1 and CDR2 are MNHEY and SVGAGI. The CDR3 protein is CASSRSGGAYNEQFF. The CDR3 bases are TGTGCCAGCAGTCGAAGCGGGGGGGCCTACAATGAGCAGTTCTTC.

This clone has only one observation. CDR3 protein: CASRRSSDSYEQYF. The CDR3 DNA reads TGTGCCAGTAGGAGATCCAGCGACTCCTACGAGCAGTACTTC. This chain uses TRBV19 with TRBJ2-7; D gene uncertain. The CDR3 runs to 14 residues. V was cut by 6 bases and J by 0 bases, with 12 bases left in between. Looked up from germline, CDR1 is LNHDA and CDR2 is SQIVND (reference sequence).

This chain links TRBV21-1 with TRBJ2-1; TRBD2 is the table's D call, not checked against the DNA. TRBV21-1 counts as a pseudogene. The CDR3 totals 14 residues. The CDR3 DNA reads as TGTGCCAGCAGAAGCGGGAGGTCCTACAATGAGCAGTTCTTC. This translates into CASRSGRSYNEQFF.

V is TRBV2 and J is TRBJ1-4; TRBD1 agrees at 7 bases. The CDR3 sequence is 14 residues long. The V segment lost 7 bases and the J segment 8 bases; nucleotides outside the gene matches: 10. CDR1 is SNHLY, CDR2 FYNNEI, per germline. For the CDR3, the DNA is TGTGCCAGCACTTCGACAGGGTGGGGAGAAAAACTGTTTTTT. It yields the protein CASTSTGWGEKLFF. Using reference TRBV2 and TRBJ1-4 for the parts outside the CDR3, the full variable domain is EPEVTQTPSHQVTQMGQEVILRCVPISNHLYFYWYRQILGQKVEFLVSFYNNEISEKSEIFDDQFSVERPDGSNFTLKIRSTKLEDSAMYFCASTSTGWGEKLFFGSGTQLSVL.

In this sample, this clone turned up a few times. The chain employs TRBV19 and TRBJ1-5; D is unclear. The ends were cut back, 2 bases at V and 7 bases at J, with 6 bases in the middle. The CDR3 has 12 amino acids. Germline V gene sequence: CDR1 LNHDA, CDR2 SQIVND (reference sequence). CDR3 amino acids: CASSILSQPQHF. CDR3 bases: TGTGCCAGTAGTATACTAAGCCAGCCCCAGCATTTT.

This chain joins TRBV2 and TRBJ1-2; tentatively, D is TRBD1 (6 bases). The CDR3 totals 13 residues. Germline CDR1 SNHLY, CDR2 FYNNEI. Trimming removed 8 bases from V and 12 bases from J, with 22 bases in between. CDR3 bases: TGTGCCAGCTATTTGGGGGGGGGCAAGAAGAACACCTTC. Protein product: CASYLGGGKKNTF.

The chain joins TRBV7-6 to TRBJ2-1; 7 bases line up with TRBD2. CDR1 and CDR2 (germline): SGHVS, FNYEAQ. The length of the CDR3 is 15 residues. V trimming: 1 base; J trimming: 5 bases; junction bases outside the gene matches: 5. In DNA form, the CDR3 reads TGTGCCAGCAGCTTAGGGTCGGGAGGTAACAATGAGCAGTTCTTC. Protein product: CASSLGSGGNNEQFF.

V gene TRBV6-5 combines with J gene TRBJ2-7, with TRBD2 matching 14 bases. The CDR3 spans 15 residues. V was clipped by 6 bases and J by 5 bases; unmatched bases: 6. The germline CDR1 and CDR2 sequences are MNHEY and SVGAGI. The chain's CDR3 is CASRFGTSGRDEQYF. The CDR3 nucleotides read TGTGCCAGCAGGTTCGGGACTAGCGGGAGAGACGAGCAGTACTTC.

This sequence joins TRBV19 and TRBJ2-7; 9 bases match TRBD1. This CDR3 has 16 residues. The J segment lost 2 bases and the V segment lost 5 bases, leaving 10 bases of the junction unmatched. Germline lookup yields CDR1 LNHDA and CDR2 SQIVND (reference sequence). DNA for the CDR3: TGTGCCAGTAGTCTCGAGGGGGGACAGGGCACCTACGAGCAGTACTTC. As protein: CASSLEGGQGTYEQYF.

The V and J genes are TRBV7-9 and TRBJ2-5; 10 nucleotides align to TRBD1. The germline V gene encodes CDR1 SEHNR and CDR2 FQNEAQ (reference sequence). V was clipped by 3 bases and J by 5 bases; unmatched bases: 6. The length of the CDR3 is 15 residues. CDR3 amino acids: CASSFGDRGRETQYF. The CDR3 bases are TGTGCCAGCAGCTTCGGAGACAGGGGGCGGGAGACCCAGTACTTC.

This chain uses TRBV30 with TRBJ2-5, with D possibly being TRBD1 (5 bases). Between the trimmed V and J ends, which lost 4 bases and 4 bases, there was a span of 7 bases. This CDR3 is 11 amino acids long. The germline V gene has CDR1 GTSNPN and CDR2 SVGIG (reference sequence). CDR3 DNA: TGTGCCTGGATTGGGGCAGAGACCCAGTACTTC. Its translation is CAWIGAETQYF.

V gene TRBV5-1 combines with J gene TRBJ1-1; D unresolved. This CDR3 has 14 residues. V lost 0 bases and J lost 6, with 12 bases in between. Germline V lookup: CDR1 SGHRS, CDR2 YFSETQ. The CDR3 DNA reads TGCGCCAGCAGCTTGGAGCCGGGGAGCCCTGAAGCTTTCTTT. Translating gives CASSLEPGSPEAFF. Combining the CDR3 with reference TRBV5-1 and TRBJ1-1 gives the whole variable domain KAGVTQTPRYLIKTRGQQVTLSCSPISGHRSVSWYQQTPGQGLQFLFEYFSETQRNKGNFPGRFSGRQFSNSRSEMNVSTLELGDSALYLCASSLEPGSPEAFFGQGTRLTVV.

The chain carries TRBV5-1 and TRBJ2-1; TRBD1 aligns across 8 bases. The germline V gene has CDR1 SGHRS and CDR2 YFSETQ. The CDR3 covers 17 residues. Trimming at V came to 1 base and at J to 1 base, leaving 7 bases not matched to a gene. The CDR3, as DNA: TGCGCCAGCAGCTTGCTACCCAGGGGGCTTTCCTACAATGAGCAGTTCTTC. Its translation: CASSLLPRGLSYNEQFF.

The CDR3 loop is CASSFVSSGGQETQYF. CDR3 bases: TGTGCCAGCAGCTTTGTTTCTAGCGGGGGCCAAGAGACCCAGTACTTC. The chain combines TRBV11-2 with TRBJ2-5; 10 positions match TRBD2. The CDR3 is made up of 16 amino acids. The ends lost 3 bases at V and 1 base at J; junction bases unmatched: 5. The germline gives CDR1 SGHAT, CDR2 FQNNGV.

The chain is built from TRBV27 and TRBJ1-2; D unresolved. Trimming shortened V by 0 bases and J by 8 bases, and 13 bases separated the two germline ends. CDR3 size: 14 residues. Germline V gene lookup returns CDR1 MNHEY and CDR2 SMNVEV (reference sequence). In DNA form, the CDR3 reads TGTGCCAGCAGTTTATCCGGTATAAGGAGGGGCTACACCTTC. It translates to CASSLSGIRRGYTF.

V and J are TRBV6-6 and TRBJ1-2, with D possibly matching TRBD1 (5 bases). Trimming took off 6 bases at V and 3 bases at J, with 14 bases between the two ends. The CDR3 runs 14 residues. Per the germline V gene, CDR1 is MNHNY and CDR2 is SVGAGI (reference sequence). CDR3 sequence: CASRVGGGDYGYTF. The CDR3 nucleotides read TGTGCCAGCAGGGTGGGTGGAGGGGACTATGGCTACACCTTC.

This clone was seen a single time. This rearrangement joins TRBV30 to TRBJ2-6, with no clear D. The germline V gene has CDR1 GTSNPN and CDR2 SVGIG (reference sequence). The CDR3 contains 14 residues. The V end lost 2 bases, the J end lost 4 bases, and 9 bases lay between the germline ends. DNA for the CDR3: TGTGCCTGGAGTAAAGAGGTGGGGGCCAACGTCCTGACTTTC. Protein sequence: CAWSKEVGANVLTF.

The rearrangement joins TRBV5-1 to TRBJ2-2; 13 bases map to TRBD2. CDR1 SGHRS and CDR2 YFSETQ come from the germline V gene. Trimming removed 2 bases from V and 7 bases from J; junction bases left unmatched: 5. The CDR3 totals 16 residues. CDR3 sequence reads: CASSFGLAGAVGELFF. The CDR3, as DNA: TGCGCCAGCAGCTTCGGACTAGCGGGAGCGGTCGGGGAGCTGTTTTTT.

The chain recombines TRBV2 with TRBJ2-6, with TRBD1 matching over 7 bases. The V gene end was trimmed by 4 bases and the J gene end by 2 bases; junction bases not matched to a gene: 8. The CDR3 is 17 amino acids. CDR1 and CDR2 from the germline V gene are SNHLY and FYNNEI. CDR3 DNA sequence: TGTGCCAGCAGTGTTACCCCTAGGGGGCCTGGGGCCAACGTCCTGACTTTC. Its protein product is CASSVTPRGPGANVLTF.